This T cell receptor beta chain is from a study of cytomegalovirus exposure and HLA in healthy donors. The CDR3 is made up of 18 amino acids. Germline loops: CDR1 MNHEY, CDR2 SMNVEV (reference sequence). V shed 0 bases, J shed 6 bases, and the junction held 12 bases outside the gene matches. Findings and caveats of the study: Presence/absence analyses took donor sequencing depth as roughly uniform.

Nominally healthy donors provided the samples, though records likely missed some immune exposures. On this clone: Antigen unknown.

A multiplex PCR was run with 60 Vbeta primers and 13 Jbeta primers. TCRdb keeps only in-frame clones here, not all; method: immunoSEQ multiplex PCR. Among hundreds of thousands of clones, around 90% were seen once, and the ten largest hold approximately 2.2%. The chain links TRBV27 to TRBJ2-7; the match to TRBD1 covers 12 bases. The source of this sequence is a woman between 18 and 30 years old in good health and CMV-seronegative. The sequenced sample was PBMCs. This CDR3 reads CASSLSFFPGQGASEQYF. DNA for the CDR3: TGTGCCAGCAGTTTATCCTTTTTTCCGGGACAGGGGGCAAGCGAGCAGTACTTC.